This record looks at one T cell receptor (beta chain) sequence and its context. The data belong to a study of blood T cell repertoires in COVID-19. Study at large: COVID-19 samples collected from the United States, Italy and Spain covered acute and convalescent phases. PBMCs, B-cell-depleted T cells, or T cells provided the cDNA or gDNA that made up the material.

In the authors' methods: The assay estimated nucleated cells by amplifying reference gene primers. Sequencing used immunoSEQ multiplex PCR; TCRdb keeps in-frame clones, though not all of them. V, J and clone size are taken as reported in that table, and D and trimming were inferred from the DNA itself. The sample lists tens of thousands of clones; around 85% were seen once. This CDR3 spans 14 amino acids. Trimming took 3 bases from V and 3 from J, leaving 12 bases between them. Looked up from germline, CDR1 is MDHEN and CDR2 is SYDVKM. Sequenced: peripheral blood. The receptor comes from a human donor in a cohort sampled during active COVID-19. V is TRBV28 and J is TRBJ2-7; D is perhaps TRBD2 (5 bases). The CDR3 is CASSFGSRGYEQYF. In DNA form, the CDR3 reads TGTGCCAGCAGTTTCGGTAGCCGGGGCTACGAGCAGTACTTC.